These T cell receptor beta chains were read from a single sample in a study of cytotoxic CD8 clonotypes in ibrutinib-treated CLL. Clones were read by immunoSEQ multiplex PCR, and TCRdb kept only the in-frame ones, dropping some. This table has around 160,000 clones, roughly 80% appearing once. The sample here was PBMCs, taken after 12 months of ibrutinib treatment. Receptors originate from a human donor with chronic lymphocytic leukemia. CDR3s include the opening cysteine and the closing phenylalanine or tryptophan. The D gene is left open where the match is weak. Clone size appears in some rows only: once, few, many, or a class for an expanded clone.

CDR3 | DNA | J | size | V | D
CASSPGGGVAETQYF | TGTGCCAGCAGCCCCGGGGGAGGCGTGGCAGAGACCCAGTACTTC | TRBJ2-5 | . | TRBV7-3 | .
CASSETRQGHYGYTF | TGTGCCAGCAGCGAGACAAGACAGGGGCACTATGGCTACACCTTC | TRBJ1-2 | . | TRBV9 | TRBD1
CASSPRTSGGTNTGELFF | TGTGCCAGCAGCCCGCGGACTAGCGGGGGGACCAACACCGGGGAGCTGTTTTTT | TRBJ2-2 | . | TRBV11-2 | TRBD2
CASSLPGLQETQYF | TGTGCCAGCAGTCTGCCGGGCCTACAAGAGACCCAGTACTTC | TRBJ2-5 | . | TRBV9 | .
CASSQVGGDTQYF | TGTGCCAGCAGCCAAGTGGGGGGTGATACGCAGTATTTT | TRBJ2-3 | . | TRBV4-2 | .
CASRTTGEMPSTDTQYF | TGCGCCAGCAGAACTACAGGGGAGATGCCTAGCACAGATACGCAGTATTTT | TRBJ2-3 | . | TRBV5-1 | TRBD1
CASTQTGYGYTF | TGTGCCAGCACCCAGACAGGGTATGGCTACACCTTC | TRBJ1-2 | . | TRBV7-9 | TRBD1
CASSRRYNEQFF | TGTGCCAGCAGCCGAAGGTACAATGAGCAGTTCTTC | TRBJ2-1 | . | TRBV7-2 | .
CASSETRGRFRPASTDTQYF | TGTGCCAGCAGTGAAACCAGGGGGCGATTCCGACCCGCCAGCACAGATACGCAGTATTTT | TRBJ2-3 | . | TRBV2 | TRBD1
CSVRSTGGTNTGELFF | TGCAGCGTCCGATCAACAGGGGGAACGAACACCGGGGAGCTGTTTTTT | TRBJ2-2 | . | TRBV29-1 | TRBD1
CASRTGTSGTYEQYF | TGTGCCAGCAGAACCGGGACTAGCGGAACCTACGAGCAGTACTTC | TRBJ2-7 | . | TRBV2 | TRBD2
CASRQGGTDTQYF | TGTGCCAGCAGGCAGGGTGGGACAGATACGCAGTATTTT | TRBJ2-3 | . | TRBV2 | .
CASSFRQGKVSYTF | TGTGCCAGCAGTTTTCGCCAGGGTAAAGTAAGCTACACCTTC | TRBJ1-2 | . | TRBV6-5 | .
CASGILSDTQYF | TGTGCCAGCGGGATTTTGTCAGATACGCAGTATTTT | TRBJ2-3 | . | TRBV6-5 | .
CASSLRGTQYF | TGTGCCAGCAGCTTGCGGGGGACCCAGTACTTC | TRBJ2-5 | . | TRBV5-8 | .
CASSLGLAGVGYNEQFF | TGTGCCAGCAGCCTGGGACTAGCGGGAGTGGGCTACAATGAGCAGTTCTTC | TRBJ2-1 | . | TRBV7-2 | TRBD2
CASSSRTENSPLHF | TGTGCCAGCAGTTCTCGGACAGAGAATTCACCCCTCCACTTT | TRBJ1-6 | . | TRBV27 | .
CASSLGTSDHNEQFF | TGTGCCAGCAGCTTAGGGACTAGCGATCACAATGAGCAGTTCTTC | TRBJ2-1 | . | TRBV11-3 | TRBD2
CASSLPGPPTDTQYF | TGCGCCAGCAGCCTACCGGGACCACCTACAGATACGCAGTATTTT | TRBJ2-3 | . | TRBV4-1 | .
CASSGGDRGTYEQYF | TGTGCCAGCAGCGGGGGGGACAGGGGAACGTACGAGCAGTACTTC | TRBJ2-7 | . | TRBV2 | TRBD1
CASSLLPPTEAFF | TGTGCCAGCAGCTTACTCCCTCCCACTGAAGCTTTCTTT | TRBJ1-1 | . | TRBV7-9 | .
CASRTSGRLDNEQFF | TGTGCCAGCCGGACTAGCGGGCGGTTGGACAATGAGCAGTTCTTC | TRBJ2-1 | . | TRBV13 | TRBD2
CASSLGGPLHF | TGTGCCAGCAGCCTCGGAGGGCCCCTCCACTTT | TRBJ1-6 | . | TRBV5-4 | .
CASSGRTSGREETQYF | TGCGCCAGCAGCGGTCGGACTAGCGGGAGGGAAGAGACCCAGTACTTC | TRBJ2-5 | . | TRBV5-1 | TRBD2
CASRRGGGDYEQYF | TGTGCCAGCAGGAGGGGGGGAGGGGATTACGAGCAGTACTTC | TRBJ2-7 | . | TRBV6-6 | .
CASSLTGGSGELFF | TGTGCCAGCAGCTTGACAGGGGGCTCCGGGGAGCTGTTTTTT | TRBJ2-2 | . | TRBV5-4 | TRBD1
CASYQRGVEETQYF | TGTGCCAGCTATCAGCGGGGGGTCGAAGAGACCCAGTACTTC | TRBJ2-5 | . | TRBV6-1 | TRBD2
CASSFTGGGYGYTF | TGTGCCAGCAGCTTCACAGGGGGTGGCTATGGCTACACCTTC | TRBJ1-2 | . | TRBV28 | TRBD1
CASSPRSGLTNTGELFF | TGTGCCAGCAGCCCTAGAAGTGGCCTGACGAACACCGGGGAGCTGTTTTTT | TRBJ2-2 | . | TRBV7-2 | .
CASSLGSGQGARGEQFF | TGTGCCAGCAGCTTAGGTTCGGGACAGGGGGCGAGGGGTGAGCAGTTCTTC | TRBJ2-1 | . | TRBV7-8 | TRBD1
CASSAAGTDNSPLHF | TGTGCCAGCAGCGCGGCCGGGACGGATAATTCACCCCTCCACTTT | TRBJ1-6 | few | TRBV7-2 | .
CASSETGGITGANEQYF | TGTGCCAGCAGTGAAACAGGGGGAATCACGGGAGCGAACGAGCAGTACTTC | TRBJ2-7 | once | TRBV6-1 | TRBD1
CASSPQGLGYTF | TGTGCCAGCAGTCCTCAGGGTTTAGGCTACACCTTC | TRBJ1-2 | . | TRBV13 | .
CASSPGQGFNEQFF | TGTGCCAGCAGCCCGGGACAGGGGTTCAATGAGCAGTTCTTC | TRBJ2-1 | . | TRBV5-6 | TRBD1
CASSYRILYEQYF | TGTGCCAGCAGTTATCGGATACTCTACGAGCAGTACTTC | TRBJ2-7 | . | TRBV6-5 | .
CASSFFSGQGRSYGYTF | TGTGCCAGCAGCTTCTTCTCGGGACAGGGAAGGTCCTATGGCTACACCTTC | TRBJ1-2 | . | TRBV5-8 | TRBD1
CASSVSAAGTQQYF | TGTGCCAGCAGCGTATCCGCTGCAGGAACTCAGCAGTACTTC | TRBJ2-7 | few | TRBV9 | .
CASSTQSAGGYTGELFF | TGTGCCAGCAGCACCCAGTCAGCGGGGGGGTACACCGGGGAGCTGTTTTTT | TRBJ2-2 | . | TRBV9 | TRBD2
CAISEGSGRTNEKLFF | TGTGCCATCAGTGAGGGGTCAGGGCGGACTAATGAAAAACTGTTTTTT | TRBJ1-4 | . | TRBV10-3 | .
CASKAGALLSYGYTF | TGTGCCAGCAAGGCAGGGGCACTACTGTCCTATGGCTACACCTTC | TRBJ1-2 | . | TRBV28 | .
CASSLGRGSEAFF | TGTGCCAGCAGCTTAGGGAGGGGCTCCGAAGCTTTCTTT | TRBJ1-1 | . | TRBV7-2 | .
CATLNSGSGASEQFF | TGTGCCACCTTAAATAGCGGGAGTGGGGCCAGTGAGCAGTTCTTC | TRBJ2-1 | . | TRBV28 | TRBD2
CASSDRQGAIYGYTF | TGTGCCAGCAGTGATCGACAGGGGGCCATCTATGGCTACACCTTC | TRBJ1-2 | few | TRBV28 | TRBD1
CASSPGQLANYGYTF | TGCGCCAGCAGCCCGGGACAACTCGCTAACTATGGCTACACCTTC | TRBJ1-2 | . | TRBV5-1 | .
CASSEASGGAYEQYF | TGTGCCAGCAGTGAAGCGTCCGGCGGGGCCTACGAGCAGTACTTC | TRBJ2-7 | . | TRBV2 | .
CASSSAGGQGYTF | TGTGCCAGCAGTTCGGCAGGGGGCCAAGGCTACACCTTC | TRBJ1-2 | . | TRBV28 | TRBD1
CASSLEGGNQPQHF | TGCGCCAGCAGCTTGGAGGGCGGGAATCAGCCCCAGCATTTT | TRBJ1-5 | once | TRBV5-1 | .
CASSSGPAGGGTDTQYF | TGTGCCAGCAGCTCCGGGCCAGCGGGAGGGGGCACAGATACGCAGTATTTT | TRBJ2-3 | . | TRBV7-3 | TRBD2
CASSDTGGSREKLFF | TGTGCCAGTAGTGACACAGGGGGCTCTCGCGAAAAACTGTTTTTT | TRBJ1-4 | . | TRBV19 | TRBD1
CASSGSGRGRGQFF | TGTGCCAGCAGTGGTAGCGGGAGAGGGAGGGGGCAGTTCTTC | TRBJ2-1 | . | TRBV6-1 | TRBD2
CASSINLGTGRPDTQYF | TGTGCCAGCAGCATAAACCTCGGGACAGGGCGTCCAGATACGCAGTATTTT | TRBJ2-3 | . | TRBV5-6 | TRBD1
CASSYSAGVVTGELFF | TGTGCCAGCAGTTATTCGGCGGGAGTGGTCACCGGGGAGCTGTTTTTT | TRBJ2-2 | . | TRBV28 | TRBD2
CASSQLAGGSYTQYF | TGTGCCAGCAGCCAACTCGCGGGAGGATCCTATACGCAGTATTTT | TRBJ2-3 | . | TRBV5-4 | TRBD2
CASSSGWAADTQYF | TGTGCCAGCAGCTCCGGGTGGGCGGCAGATACGCAGTATTTT | TRBJ2-3 | once | TRBV6-1 | .
CAWSADRNTEAFF | TGTGCCTGGAGTGCAGACAGAAACACTGAAGCTTTCTTT | TRBJ1-1 | . | TRBV30 | .
CASRAGSSGNTIYF | TGTGCCAGCCGTGCGGGGTCATCTGGAAACACCATATATTTT | TRBJ1-3 | once | TRBV6-1 | .
CASLERASGSYEQYF | TGTGCCAGCCTAGAGCGGGCTAGCGGGAGTTACGAGCAGTACTTC | TRBJ2-7 | . | TRBV2 | TRBD2
CASTTSGSEAFF | TGTGCCAGCACCACTTCGGGGTCTGAAGCTTTCTTT | TRBJ1-1 | . | TRBV28 | .
CASRFQDRNYGYTF | TGTGCCAGTAGATTCCAGGATAGAAACTATGGCTACACCTTC | TRBJ1-2 | . | TRBV19 | .